This T cell receptor (beta chain) originates from a study of human T cells and chemical hapten exposure. In the study overall: Patients were given diphenylcyclopropenone on the scalp weekly across the roughly 24-week study.

On this clonotype: Its antigen is not known.

The V gene's germline CDR1 is SGHNT and CDR2 YYREEE (reference sequence). Trimming left V 0 bases short and J 4 bases short, with 7 bases between. The CDR3 length is 13 residues. Study findings and constraints: More PT1 expanded TCRs went with higher patch test scores.

Time point indicated: patch test 3, about 24 weeks after DPC sensitization. The treatment here: therapeutic diphenylcyclopropenone sensitization with weekly scalp DPC. Each CDR3 protein gets one entry after TCRdb re-called the RACE reads with MiXCR. The data hold about 190,000 distinct CDR3 sequences, with approximately 26% observed a single time. This rearrangement joins TRBV5-4 to TRBJ1-1; D is unresolved. Sequencing was performed on whole blood, taken in connection with sensitization to the hapten diphenylcyclopropenone (DPC). This receptor was obtained from a woman aged 40-49 years with alopecia areata. Some clones in this sample may be carry-over from other donors' samples. The CDR3 protein is CASSLDRTTEAFF. As DNA, the CDR3 is TGTGCCAGCAGCTTGGATCGGACCACTGAAGCTTTCTTT.